Here is one T cell receptor (beta chain) with its context. In germline, CDR1 is SNHLY, CDR2 FYNNEI. V was clipped by 6 bases and J by 0 bases; unmatched bases: 13. The CDR3 length is 18 residues. The record originates from a study of T cell responses to AZD1222 COVID-19 vaccine. Profiled with immunoSEQ multiplex PCR; TCRdb holds only in-frame clones, not every one. The table has approximately 150,000 clones, approximately 93% seen once. The chain combines TRBV2 with TRBJ2-7; 11 bases agree with TRBD1. Sequences were derived from peripheral blood, sampled 28 days after the second AZD1222 dose. This clonotype was obtained from an adult who received the AZD1222 COVID-19 vaccine. The CDR3: CASRDTGTGGILSYEQYF. The DNA of the CDR3 is TGTGCCAGCAGGGATACCGGGACAGGGGGAATACTCTCCTACGAGCAGTACTTC. The full variable domain, its missing parts supplied by reference TRBV2 and TRBJ2-7, is EPEVTQTPSHQVTQMGQEVILRCVPISNHLYFYWYRQILGQKVEFLVSFYNNEISEKSEIFDDQFSVERPDGSNFTLKIRSTKLEDSAMYFCASRDTGTGGILSYEQYFGPGTRLTVT.